Presented here are 32 T cell receptor beta chains from one specimen sequenced in a study of circulating and synovial CD4+ cells in juvenile arthritis. Some clones are missing from TCRdb's copy, which holds only in-frame ones; the method was immunoSEQ multiplex PCR. The sample lists about 32,000 clones, about 95% seen once, with 0.6% to 0.85% in the top ten. The sequenced sample consisted of CD4+ T cells from blood. Every receptor here comes from a human donor with juvenile idiopathic arthritis.

This clone came up once. This chain connects TRBV19 to TRBJ2-1, with D unclear. The CDR3 runs 14 residues. The V end lost 7 bases, the J end lost 6 bases, and 16 bases lay between the germline ends. Germline CDR1 is LNHDA and CDR2 is SQIVND (reference sequence). CDR3 amino acids: CASTRPGFINEQFF. For the CDR3, the DNA is TGTGCCAGTACTAGACCCGGGTTCATCAATGAGCAGTTCTTC.

The chain is built from TRBV5-1 and TRBJ1-2; 9 bases map to TRBD1. The germline CDR1 and CDR2 sequences are SGHRS and YFSETQ. Trimming at V came to 4 bases and at J to 5 bases, leaving 9 bases not matched to a gene. This CDR3 comprises 15 residues. The CDR3 DNA follows: TGCGCCAGCAGCCCGGGACAGGGTATAAAGTATGGCTACACCTTC. Translated, it gives CASSPGQGIKYGYTF.

V usage is TRBV6-4 and J usage is TRBJ2-3; D perhaps matches TRBD1 (7 bases). This CDR3 has 15 residues. Germline values: CDR1 MRHNA, CDR2 SNTAGT. Trimming left V 3 bases short and J 3 bases short, with 13 bases between. In DNA form, the CDR3 reads TGTGCCAGCAGTGAATCCCCAGGGGGGACAGATACGCAGTATTTT. Translation: CASSESPGGTDTQYF.

The sample holds a few counts of this clone. The chain is built from TRBV18 and TRBJ1-2; D gene unclear. The ends were cut back, 3 bases at V and 4 bases at J, with 12 bases in the middle. CDR1 and CDR2 from the germline V gene are KGHSH and LQKENI. CDR3 length equals 14 residues. As DNA, the CDR3 is TGTGCCAGCTCACCCGACATATCTCCCTATGGCTACACCTTC. Translating gives CASSPDISPYGYTF.

This rearrangement joins TRBV7-2 to TRBJ2-2, with D possibly matching TRBD2 (7 bases). The germline V gene has CDR1 SGHTA and CDR2 FQGNSA. CDR3 size: 16 residues. Trimming shortened V by 1 base and J by 0 bases, and 9 bases separated the two germline ends. The CDR3 DNA follows: TGTGCCAGCAGCTTAGAAGGGGGGGCGAACACCGGGGAGCTGTTTTTT. Its protein is CASSLEGGANTGELFF.

V gene TRBV5-3 combines with J gene TRBJ1-6; 11 nucleotides line up with TRBD1. TRBV5-3 is labeled an ORF, and its function is uncertain. Unmatched junction bases numbered 21, after V lost 0 bases and J lost 7 bases. The CDR3 is 22 residues long. The DNA for the CDR3 is TGTGCCAGAAGCTTGGGCAGCCTGGAACATTGTGGGGACAGGGGGAGAAATTCACCCCTCCACTTT. Residues: CARSLGSLEHCGDRGRNSPLHF.

This sequence joins TRBV27 and TRBJ1-4; 7 bases align to TRBD1. This CDR3 region has 15 residues. Germline assignment: CDR1 MNHEY and CDR2 SMNVEV (reference sequence). J lost 7 bases, V lost 5 bases, and 10 bases had no gene match. CDR3 nucleotide sequence: TGTGCCAGCAGTCCCGACTGGACAGGCTTTGAAAAACTGTTTTTT. This translates into CASSPDWTGFEKLFF.

The gene calls are TRBV7-8 and TRBJ2-1; TRBD2 is a possible D gene (7 bases). CDR1 is SGHVS and CDR2 is FQNEAQ in the germline V gene. The CDR3 has 12 amino acids. V lost 2 bases to trimming and J lost 12 bases, with 11 bases between them. CDR3 loop: CASSLPGGRQFF. The CDR3 nucleotides are TGTGCCAGCAGCTTACCCGGGGGGCGGCAGTTCTTC.

The V call is TRBV19, the J call TRBJ2-1, with TRBD1 matching over 8 bases. Trimming took 4 bases from V and 13 from J; bases not matched to a gene: 21. In germline, CDR1 is LNHDA, CDR2 SQIVND (reference sequence). The CDR3 runs to 17 residues. CDR3 sequence: CASSSWGRQGATPYQFF. The CDR3 coding sequence is TGTGCCAGTAGTAGTTGGGGGAGGCAGGGGGCGACCCCGTACCAGTTCTTC.

The rearrangement uses TRBV4-1 and TRBJ2-1, with 10 bases aligning to TRBD2. V lost 5 bases, J lost 0 bases, and 7 bases stayed unmatched. Per germline, CDR1 MGHRA and CDR2 YSYEKL. The CDR3 totals 17 residues. The CDR3 loop reads CASSERLAGFSYNEQFF. CDR3 DNA sequence: TGCGCCAGCAGCGAAAGACTAGCGGGTTTCTCCTACAATGAGCAGTTCTTC.

This chain uses TRBV11-1 with TRBJ2-4, with 8 bases aligning to TRBD1. V lost 2 bases and J lost 10; bases outside the gene matches: 7. Germline V CDR1 and CDR2: SGHAT, FQDESV (reference sequence). This CDR3 has 14 amino acids. This CDR3 is CASSLKSRGQIQYF. Written as DNA, the CDR3 is TGTGCCAGCAGCTTAAAAAGCAGGGGGCAGATTCAGTACTTC.

V gene TRBV4-1 combines with J gene TRBJ2-3, with D possibly being TRBD2 (6 bases). V was cut by 4 bases and J by 6 bases, with 23 bases left in between. This CDR3 has 17 residues. The germline V gene has CDR1 MGHRA and CDR2 YSYEKL. The CDR3 DNA reads TGCGCCAGCAGCCGCGAGCCGCTAGCGCGGTTTGTGGATACGCAGTATTTT. It codes for CASSREPLARFVDTQYF.

The chain has TRBV6-6 and TRBJ2-7; D may be TRBD1 (6 bases). The V and J ends lost 6 bases and 13 bases respectively, with 19 bases between them. Looked up from germline, CDR1 is MNHNY and CDR2 is SVGAGI (reference sequence). The CDR3 totals 12 residues. CDR3 protein: CASRSMGDTLYF. For the CDR3, the DNA is TGTGCCAGCAGGTCTATGGGGGACACCCTATACTTC.

The V and J genes are TRBV2 and TRBJ2-5; D may be TRBD2 (5 bases). The germline V gene encodes CDR1 SNHLY and CDR2 FYNNEI. This CDR3 contains 13 residues. V was trimmed by 6 bases and J by 5 bases, leaving 13 bases between them. The CDR3 coding sequence is TGTGCCAGCAGCGTCGCGGGCGGGGAGACCCAGTACTTC. Amino acids: CASSVAGGETQYF.

This rearrangement joins TRBV7-7 to TRBJ2-3; 7 bases fit TRBD2. Trimming took 5 bases from V and 2 from J; bases not matched to a gene: 10. The V gene's germline CDR1 is SSHAT and CDR2 FNYEAQ (reference sequence). This CDR3 comprises 16 residues. In DNA form, the CDR3 reads TGTGCCAGCAGCCTTAGTGGGGGGGGTCCCACAGATACGCAGTATTTT. It is translated as CASSLSGGGPTDTQYF.

The V gene is TRBV9, the J gene TRBJ1-2, with D unclear. The CDR3 is made up of 13 amino acids. The V and J ends lost 0 bases and 5 bases respectively, with 8 bases between them. Germline values: CDR1 SGDLS, CDR2 YYNGEE. The CDR3 loop reads CASSVDEAYGYTF. In DNA, the CDR3 is TGTGCCAGCAGCGTAGACGAGGCTTATGGCTACACCTTC.

The J gene is TRBJ2-3, the V gene TRBV7-3; D may be TRBD2 (6 bases). Trimming shortened V by 3 bases and J by 0 bases, and 10 bases separated the two germline ends. The CDR3 covers 15 residues. CDR1 and CDR2 from the germline V gene are SGHTA and FQGTGA. The CDR3 here is CASSFGGTSTDTQYF. The CDR3 nucleotides read TGTGCCAGCAGCTTTGGGGGGACTAGCACAGATACGCAGTATTTT.

This clone was observed a handful of times. The J gene is TRBJ2-2, the V gene TRBV19; D unclear. V gave up 10 bases and J gave up 5 bases, with 14 bases separating them. Germline CDR1 and CDR2: LNHDA and SQIVND (reference sequence). CDR3 length equals 13 residues. The CDR3 loop is CAISGRGTGELFF. The CDR3, as DNA: TGTGCCATTTCGGGTCGAGGAACCGGGGAGCTGTTTTTT.

This clone was found once. This chain uses TRBV4-1 with TRBJ2-7; 9 bases match TRBD2. The germline gives CDR1 MGHRA, CDR2 YSYEKL. The CDR3 extends over 18 amino acids. After removal of 6 bases from V and 0 bases from J, the junction contained 15 bases not matched to a gene. The DNA for the CDR3 is TGCGCCAGCAGTCCTGAGGGACTAGCCGGGACTAGCTCCTACGAGCAGTACTTC. Encoded protein: CASSPEGLAGTSSYEQYF.

J is TRBJ2-7 and V is TRBV2; 7 nucleotides line up with TRBD1. The CDR3 is 13 residues long. Trimming at V came to 8 bases and at J to 0 bases, leaving 4 bases not matched to a gene. Germline CDR1 SNHLY, CDR2 FYNNEI. The CDR3 spells CASLTGISYEQYF. The CDR3 region has the DNA TGTGCCAGCCTGACAGGGATCTCCTACGAGCAGTACTTC. Full variable domain (remainder filled in from reference TRBV2 and TRBJ2-7): EPEVTQTPSHQVTQMGQEVILRCVPISNHLYFYWYRQILGQKVEFLVSFYNNEISEKSEIFDDQFSVERPDGSNFTLKIRSTKLEDSAMYFCASLTGISYEQYFGPGTRLTVT.

The V gene is TRBV19, the J gene TRBJ1-1, with TRBD1 identical over 9 bases. The CDR3 sequence is 17 residues long. J was trimmed by 1 base and V by 4 bases; bases with no gene match: 10. Germline V lookup: CDR1 LNHDA, CDR2 SQIVND (reference sequence). The CDR3 loop is CASSRRTGVSRNTEAFF. CDR3 DNA sequence: TGTGCCAGTAGTAGGAGGACAGGGGTGAGTAGGAACACTGAAGCTTTCTTT.

J is TRBJ1-2 and V is TRBV19; D is possibly TRBD1 (5 bases). V lost 7 bases, J lost 4 bases, and 16 bases lay in between. The V gene's germline CDR1 is LNHDA and CDR2 SQIVND (reference sequence). The CDR3 is 14 amino acids. DNA of the CDR3: TGTGCCAGTACTCAGAAGGGGCTCGTCTATGGCTACACCTTC. Translating gives CASTQKGLVYGYTF.

The chain is built from TRBV12-5 and TRBJ1-2; TRBD1 matches 8 bases. The CDR3 covers 16 residues. The ends lost 2 bases at V and 6 bases at J; junction bases unmatched: 11. Germline V lookup: CDR1 LGHNT, CDR2 FRNRAP. This chain's CDR3 is CASGLPRQGPSDGYTF. CDR3 sequence (DNA): TGTGCTAGTGGTTTGCCACGACAGGGGCCCTCAGATGGCTACACCTTC.

This sequence joins TRBV19 and TRBJ2-5; 11 bases match TRBD1. In germline, CDR1 is LNHDA, CDR2 SQIVND (reference sequence). The CDR3 covers 16 residues. Losses at the gene ends were 5 bases for V and 5 bases for J; bases not matched to a gene: 10. The CDR3: CASSRPRDRGVETQYF. The CDR3 nucleotides are TGTGCCAGTAGTCGCCCTAGGGACAGGGGGGTTGAGACCCAGTACTTC.

The chain couples TRBV25-1 to TRBJ2-5, with a possible D match to TRBD1 (5 bases). Trimming cost V 3 bases and J 2 bases, with 13 bases left between them. CDR3 length equals 15 residues. CDR1 is MGHDK and CDR2 is SYGVNS in the germline V gene. CDR3: CASSDPRRGQETQYF. The CDR3, as DNA: TGTGCCAGCAGTGATCCCCGAAGGGGTCAAGAGACCCAGTACTTC.

This chain uses TRBV29-1 with TRBJ2-3; D is unclear. Trimming left V 0 bases short and J 0 bases short, with 13 bases between. The CDR3 spans 16 residues. Germline V CDR1 and CDR2: SQVTM, ANQGSEA. CDR3 amino acids: CSVEERFTGSTDTQYF. The CDR3 DNA reads as TGCAGCGTTGAAGAAAGGTTTACCGGGAGCACAGATACGCAGTATTTT.

This chain connects TRBV12-5 to TRBJ2-2; no reliable D call. Germline V lookup: CDR1 LGHNT, CDR2 FRNRAP. V shed 5 bases and J shed 0 bases, with 13 bases lying between them. The CDR3 loop spans 16 amino acids. CDR3 amino acids: CASGLVIASNTGELFF. CDR3 DNA sequence: TGTGCTAGTGGTCTAGTTATAGCATCGAACACCGGGGAGCTGTTTTTT.

The chain joins TRBV5-1 to TRBJ1-5; D is undetermined. This CDR3 comprises 14 residues. Germline assignment: CDR1 SGHRS and CDR2 YFSETQ. The germline V and J ends were trimmed by 2 bases and 8 bases, with 14 bases remaining between them. The DNA for the CDR3 is TGCGCCAGCAGCTTAGGCGGCGCCAAGGAGCCCCAGCATTTT. Amino acids: CASSLGGAKEPQHF.

CDR3 region: CASSIVQSQPQHF. In DNA form, the CDR3 reads TGTGCCAGTAGTATAGTACAAAGTCAGCCCCAGCATTTT. This chain connects TRBV19 to TRBJ1-5, with D unresolved. The CDR3 spans 13 residues. Germline loops: CDR1 LNHDA, CDR2 SQIVND (reference sequence). Trimming took off 1 base at V and 6 bases at J, with 7 bases between the two ends.

The J gene is TRBJ1-1, the V gene TRBV7-9; 7 bases fit TRBD1. Losses at the gene ends were 5 bases for V and 2 bases for J; bases not matched to a gene: 5. In germline, CDR1 is SEHNR, CDR2 FQNEAQ (reference sequence). This CDR3 region has 14 residues. The CDR3 sequence: CASSPDRLNTEAFF. The CDR3, as DNA: TGTGCCAGCAGCCCGGACAGGCTAAACACTGAAGCTTTCTTT.

V usage is TRBV19 and J usage is TRBJ1-4; no clear D. CDR1 and CDR2 from the germline V gene are LNHDA and SQIVND (reference sequence). The CDR3 consists of 13 residues. V dropped 7 bases and J dropped 6 bases, with 12 bases sitting between them. CDR3: CASTLGFDEKLFF. DNA of the CDR3: TGTGCCAGTACTCTCGGGTTCGATGAAAAACTGTTTTTT.

The chain joins TRBV7-3 to TRBJ2-7; no firm D call. The ends were cut back, 5 bases at V and 9 bases at J, with 14 bases in the middle. The V gene's germline CDR1 is SGHTA and CDR2 FQGTGA. This CDR3 is built from 12 residues. The CDR3 loop is CASSPNLEVQYF. The CDR3 DNA reads as TGTGCCAGCAGCCCAAATTTAGAGGTGCAGTACTTC.